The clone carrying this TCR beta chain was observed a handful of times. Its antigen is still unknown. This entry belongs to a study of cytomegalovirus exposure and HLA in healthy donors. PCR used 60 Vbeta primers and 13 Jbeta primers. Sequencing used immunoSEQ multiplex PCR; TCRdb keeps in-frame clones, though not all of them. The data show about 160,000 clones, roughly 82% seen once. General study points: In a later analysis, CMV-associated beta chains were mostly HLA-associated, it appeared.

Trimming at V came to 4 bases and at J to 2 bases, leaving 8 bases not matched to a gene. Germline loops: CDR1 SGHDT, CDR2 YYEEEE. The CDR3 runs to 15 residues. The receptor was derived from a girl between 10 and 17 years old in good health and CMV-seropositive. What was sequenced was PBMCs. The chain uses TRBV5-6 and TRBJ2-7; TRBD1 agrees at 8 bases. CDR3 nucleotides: TGTGCCAGCAGCGTCGGACAGGGTAACCCCTACGAGCAGTACTTC. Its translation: CASSVGQGNPYEQYF.